Below, one TCR beta chain is given with its context. What it binds is unknown. The test was conducted at deep level. Sequencing was performed with immunoSEQ multiplex PCR; in TCRdb, only in-frame clones are kept and a portion is missing. The sample holds approximately 2.3 million clones, approximately 95% seen once. This sample stems from a study of shared clonotypes between healthy human individuals. The CDR3 is 15 residues long. Germline lookup yields CDR1 MGHDK and CDR2 SYGVNS. V shed 4 bases, J shed 5 bases, and the junction held 10 bases outside the gene matches. Whole-study results and caveats: The low donor count limited represented genetic and exposure-history diversity. It was the non-shared clonotypes that had lower generation probabilities than clonotypes shared by all four donors. Rarefaction exposed incomplete sorted-subset sequencing despite large depth.

The TCR was taken from a man aged 18 to 30 in good health. Some clones in this sample may be carry-over from other donors' samples. This chain connects TRBV25-1 to TRBJ2-7; TRBD1 matches at 8 bases. Sequenced: naive CD4+ T cells from PBMCs. The subset was: CD45RA+ positively selected. CDR3 protein: CASSVPGGAYHEQYF. The CDR3, as DNA: TGTGCCAGCAGTGTCCCAGGGGGCGCGTACCACGAGCAGTACTTC.